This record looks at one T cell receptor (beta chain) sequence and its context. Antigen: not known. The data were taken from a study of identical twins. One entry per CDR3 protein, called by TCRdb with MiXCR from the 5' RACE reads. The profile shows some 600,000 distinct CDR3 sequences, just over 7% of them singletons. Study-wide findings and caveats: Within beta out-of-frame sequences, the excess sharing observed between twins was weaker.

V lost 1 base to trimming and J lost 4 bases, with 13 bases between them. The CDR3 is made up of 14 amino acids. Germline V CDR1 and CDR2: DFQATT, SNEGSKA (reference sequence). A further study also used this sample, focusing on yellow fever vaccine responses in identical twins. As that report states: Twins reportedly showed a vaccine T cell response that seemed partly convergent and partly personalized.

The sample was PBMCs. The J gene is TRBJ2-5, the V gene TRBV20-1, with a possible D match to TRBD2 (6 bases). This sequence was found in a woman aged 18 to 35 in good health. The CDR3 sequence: CSARGGVEGETQYF. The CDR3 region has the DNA TGCAGTGCTAGAGGAGGAGTGGAGGGAGAGACCCAGTACTTC.